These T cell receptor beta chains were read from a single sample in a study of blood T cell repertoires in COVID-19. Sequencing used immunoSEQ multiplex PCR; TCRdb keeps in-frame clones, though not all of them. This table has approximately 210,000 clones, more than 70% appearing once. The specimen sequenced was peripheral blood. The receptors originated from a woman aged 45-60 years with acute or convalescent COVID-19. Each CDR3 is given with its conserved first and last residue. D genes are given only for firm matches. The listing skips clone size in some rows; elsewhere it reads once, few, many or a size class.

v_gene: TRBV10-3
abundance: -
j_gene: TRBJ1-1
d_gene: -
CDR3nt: TGTGCCATCGGAATAGCGGAAGACACTGAAGCTTTCTTT
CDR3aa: CAIGIAEDTEAFF

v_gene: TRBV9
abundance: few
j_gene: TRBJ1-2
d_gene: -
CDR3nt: TGTGCCAGCAGCTCGCGGACCTTGGGAGGTTATGGCTACACCTTC
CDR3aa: CASSSRTLGGYGYTF

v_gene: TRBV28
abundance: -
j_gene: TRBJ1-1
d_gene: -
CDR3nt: TGTGCCAGCAGTTTCTACTCACGGCCCGTAGCTATGAACACTGAAGCTTTCTTT
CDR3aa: CASSFYSRPVAMNTEAFF

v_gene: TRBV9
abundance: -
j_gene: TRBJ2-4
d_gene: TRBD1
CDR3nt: TGTGCCAGCAGCTCGGGACAGCTAGCCAAAAACATTCAGTACTTC
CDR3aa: CASSSGQLAKNIQYF

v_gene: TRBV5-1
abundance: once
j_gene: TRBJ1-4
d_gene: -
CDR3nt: TGCGCCAGCAGCTTGCTGGGAGGAACTAATGAAAAACTGTTTTTT
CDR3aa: CASSLLGGTNEKLFF

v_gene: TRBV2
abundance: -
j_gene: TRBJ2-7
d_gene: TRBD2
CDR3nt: TGTGCCAGCAGAACTACTAGCGGTACCTACGAGCAGTACTTC
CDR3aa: CASRTTSGTYEQYF

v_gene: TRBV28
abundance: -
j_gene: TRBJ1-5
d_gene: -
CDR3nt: TGTGCCAGCAGTTTATTCCGGCTGGGGGCAGATCAGCCCCAGCATTTT
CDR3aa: CASSLFRLGADQPQHF

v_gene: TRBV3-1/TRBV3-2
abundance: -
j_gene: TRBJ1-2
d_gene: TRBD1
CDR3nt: TGTGCCAGCAGCTCATTAGGTGTCACAGGGGGCACGTCTCCTTACTATGGCTACACCTTC
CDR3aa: CASSSLGVTGGTSPYYGYTF

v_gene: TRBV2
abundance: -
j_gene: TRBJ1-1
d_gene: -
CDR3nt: TGTGCCAGCAGGGGTAACTTATTCGGGATGAACACTGAAGCTTTCTTT
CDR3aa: CASRGNLFGMNTEAFF

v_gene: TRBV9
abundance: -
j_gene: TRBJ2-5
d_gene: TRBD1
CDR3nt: TGTGCCAGCAGCGTAGCTTGGGCAGGGGGCCAAGAGACCCAGTACTTC
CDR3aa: CASSVAWAGGQETQYF

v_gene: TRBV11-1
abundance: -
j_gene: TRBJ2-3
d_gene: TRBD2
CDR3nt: TGTGCCAGCAGTCGACTAGCGGGCCTAGAAGATACGCAGTATTTT
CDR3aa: CASSRLAGLEDTQYF

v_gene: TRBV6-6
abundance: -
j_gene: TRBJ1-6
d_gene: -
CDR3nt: TGTGCCAGCAGCCCAGGGAATTCACCCCTCCACTTT
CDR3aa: CASSPGNSPLHF

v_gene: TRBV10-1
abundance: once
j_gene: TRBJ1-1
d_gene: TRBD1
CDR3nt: TGCGCCAGCAGACCCGGGACAGCGAACACTGAAGCTTTCTTT
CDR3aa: CASRPGTANTEAFF

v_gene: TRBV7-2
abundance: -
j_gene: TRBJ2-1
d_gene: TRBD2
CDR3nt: TGTGCCAGCAGCCCAGATAGCGGGAAGACCTACAATGAGCAGTTCTTC
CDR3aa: CASSPDSGKTYNEQFF

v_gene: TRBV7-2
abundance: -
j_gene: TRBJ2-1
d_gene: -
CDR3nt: TGTGCCAGCAGCCTTGCGGGGAGGGAGCAGTTCTTC
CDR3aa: CASSLAGREQFF

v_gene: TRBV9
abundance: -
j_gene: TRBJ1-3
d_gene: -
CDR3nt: TGTGCCAGCAGCGCAGAGGCGTATGGAAACACCATATATTTT
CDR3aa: CASSAEAYGNTIYF

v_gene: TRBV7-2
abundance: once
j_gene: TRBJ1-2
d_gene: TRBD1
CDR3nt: TGTGCCAGCAGCTTAACCCCACAGGGGGCAGGCTACACCTTC
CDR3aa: CASSLTPQGAGYTF

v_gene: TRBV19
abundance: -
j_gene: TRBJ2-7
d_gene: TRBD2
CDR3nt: TGTGCCAGTAGTCATGGACTAGCGGGAGGAGGATCCTACGAGCAGTACTTC
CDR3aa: CASSHGLAGGGSYEQYF

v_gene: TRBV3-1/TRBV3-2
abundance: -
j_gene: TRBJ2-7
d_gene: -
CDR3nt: TGTGCCAGCAGCCTGATACAGGGCTACGAGCAGTACTTC
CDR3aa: CASSLIQGYEQYF

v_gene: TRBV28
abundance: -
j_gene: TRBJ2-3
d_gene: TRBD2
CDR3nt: TGTGCCAGCAGTTTCGGGACTAGCGGCACAGATACGCAGTATTTT
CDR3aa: CASSFGTSGTDTQYF

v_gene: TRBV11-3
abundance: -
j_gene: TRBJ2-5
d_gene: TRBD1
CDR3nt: TGTGCCAGCAGCCCTGGACAGGGTTTCATCCAAGAGACCCAGTACTTC
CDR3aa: CASSPGQGFIQETQYF

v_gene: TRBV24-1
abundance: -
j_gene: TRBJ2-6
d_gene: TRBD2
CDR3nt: TGTGCCGGTTATGGACTAGCGGGAGGGCCGGACGACTCTGGGGCCAACGTCCTGACTTTC
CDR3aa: CAGYGLAGGPDDSGANVLTF

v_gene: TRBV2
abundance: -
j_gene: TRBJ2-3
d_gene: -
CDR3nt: TGTGCCAGCAGTGTAGCGGGACAGGGTACAGATACGCAGTATTTT
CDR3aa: CASSVAGQGTDTQYF

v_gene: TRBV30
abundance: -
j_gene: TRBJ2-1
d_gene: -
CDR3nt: TGTGCCTGTTACGGGAGCTACAATGAGCAGTTCTTC
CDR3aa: CACYGSYNEQFF

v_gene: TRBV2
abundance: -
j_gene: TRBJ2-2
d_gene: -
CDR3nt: TGTGCCAGCAGCTCGGAGGGGGCGATCACCGGGGAGCTGTTTTTT
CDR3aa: CASSSEGAITGELFF

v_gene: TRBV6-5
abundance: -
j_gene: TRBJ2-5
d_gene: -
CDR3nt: TGTGCCAGCAGTTACTCGATGACAGCTGAGACCCAGTACTTC
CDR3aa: CASSYSMTAETQYF

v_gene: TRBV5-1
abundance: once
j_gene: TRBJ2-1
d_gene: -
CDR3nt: TGCGCCAGCAGCTTGCCAGATCACAATGAGCAGTTCTTC
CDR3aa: CASSLPDHNEQFF

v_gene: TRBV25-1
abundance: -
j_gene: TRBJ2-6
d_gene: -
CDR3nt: TGTGCCAGCAGTGAATCAGGACAGCGAGGGGCCAACGTCCTGACTTTC
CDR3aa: CASSESGQRGANVLTF

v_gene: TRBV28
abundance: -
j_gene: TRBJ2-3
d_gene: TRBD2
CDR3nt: TGTGCCAGCAGAACGGGAGGCCCTGCCCCAGATACGCAGTATTTT
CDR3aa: CASRTGGPAPDTQYF

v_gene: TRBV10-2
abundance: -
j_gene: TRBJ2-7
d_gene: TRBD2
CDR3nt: TGCGCCACCGAAGTTACTGGGGGGGGGAGGTACGAGCAGTACTTC
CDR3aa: CATEVTGGGRYEQYF

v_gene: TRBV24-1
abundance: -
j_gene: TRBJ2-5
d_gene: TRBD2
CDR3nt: TGTGCCACCAGTGACCGGACTAGCGGGAAAGAGACCCAGTACTTC
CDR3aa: CATSDRTSGKETQYF

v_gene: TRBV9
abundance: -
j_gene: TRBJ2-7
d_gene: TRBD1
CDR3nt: TGTGCCAGCAGCGTTGGGACAGTAGCCTACGAGCAGTACTTC
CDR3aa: CASSVGTVAYEQYF

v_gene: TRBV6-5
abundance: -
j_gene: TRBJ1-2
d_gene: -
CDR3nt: TGTGCCAGCAGTCCGAACCGGGGGTCGGGGGGCTACACCTTC
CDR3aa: CASSPNRGSGGYTF

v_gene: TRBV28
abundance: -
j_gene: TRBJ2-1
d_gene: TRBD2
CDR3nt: TGTGCCAGCAGTTCGGTAGCGGGAGTAGAGCAGTTCTTC
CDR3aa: CASSSVAGVEQFF

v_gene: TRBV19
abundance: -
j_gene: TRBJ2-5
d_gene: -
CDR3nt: TGTGCCAGTGGAGAAGAGACCCAGTACTTC
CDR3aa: CASGEETQYF

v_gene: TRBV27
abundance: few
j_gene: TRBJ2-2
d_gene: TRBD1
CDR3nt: TGTGCCAGCAGTCAGGACAGGGCGGTCACCGGGGAGCTGTTTTTT
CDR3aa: CASSQDRAVTGELFF

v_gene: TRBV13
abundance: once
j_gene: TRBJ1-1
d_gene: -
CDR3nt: TGTGCCAGCAGCTTAGTCGACAGCTATGAAGCTTTCTTT
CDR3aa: CASSLVDSYEAFF

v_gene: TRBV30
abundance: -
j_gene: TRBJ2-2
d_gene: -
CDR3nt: TGTGCCTGGAGTGTACCGCGGGGTACCGGGGAGCTGTTTTTT
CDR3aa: CAWSVPRGTGELFF

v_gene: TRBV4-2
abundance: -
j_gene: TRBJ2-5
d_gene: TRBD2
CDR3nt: TGTGCCAGCAGCCAAGATAGGAGGACTAGCGGGGCCCTTGTTGGGGAGACCCAGTACTTC
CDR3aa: CASSQDRRTSGALVGETQYF

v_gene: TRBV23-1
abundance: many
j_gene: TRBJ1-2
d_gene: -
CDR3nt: TGCGCCAGCAGTCCCCCCCCCGAGGTGGACTATGGCTACACCTTC
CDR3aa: CASSPPPEVDYGYTF

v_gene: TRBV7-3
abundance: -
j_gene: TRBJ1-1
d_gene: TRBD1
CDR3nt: TGTGCCAGCAGCTTGTCCGGGACAGGGGGCAGCACTGAAGCTTTCTTT
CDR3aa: CASSLSGTGGSTEAFF

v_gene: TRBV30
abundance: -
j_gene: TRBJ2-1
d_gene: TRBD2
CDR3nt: TGTGCCTGGGCGGCGGGAGATGGAAATGAGCAGTTCTTC
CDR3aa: CAWAAGDGNEQFF

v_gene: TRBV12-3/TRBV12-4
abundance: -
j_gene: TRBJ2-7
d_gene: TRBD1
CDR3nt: TGTGCCAGCAGGGGACAGGGCTCCTACGAGCAGTACTTC
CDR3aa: CASRGQGSYEQYF

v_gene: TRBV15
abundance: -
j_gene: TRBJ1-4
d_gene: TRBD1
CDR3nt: TGTGCCACCAGCAGTCCCCCGGGACAGGCTCCTAATGAAAAACTGTTTTTT
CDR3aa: CATSSPPGQAPNEKLFF

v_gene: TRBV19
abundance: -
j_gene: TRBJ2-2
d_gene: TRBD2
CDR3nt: TGTGCCAGTAGTATATTCCTAGCGGGAGGGCCAGGCGGGGAGCTGTTTTTT
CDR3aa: CASSIFLAGGPGGELFF

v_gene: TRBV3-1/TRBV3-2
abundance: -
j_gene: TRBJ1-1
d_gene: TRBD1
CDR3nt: TGTGCCAGCAGCCAAGGTGGGACAGGGGGGCATTATACTGAAGCTTTCTTT
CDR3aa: CASSQGGTGGHYTEAFF

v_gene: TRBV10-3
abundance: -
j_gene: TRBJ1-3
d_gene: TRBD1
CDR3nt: TGTGCCATCAGAGGGGACAGGACCGGCACTGGAAACACCATATATTTT
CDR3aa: CAIRGDRTGTGNTIYF

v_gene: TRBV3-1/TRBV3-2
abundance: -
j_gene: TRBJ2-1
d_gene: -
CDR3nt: TGTGCCAGCAGCCTTCGGGAGTACAATGAGCAGTTCTTC
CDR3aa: CASSLREYNEQFF

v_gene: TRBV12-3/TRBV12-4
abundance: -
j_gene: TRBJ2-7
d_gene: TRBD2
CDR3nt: TGTGCCAGCAGACATCCTAGCGGATTCGAGCAGTACTTC
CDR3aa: CASRHPSGFEQYF

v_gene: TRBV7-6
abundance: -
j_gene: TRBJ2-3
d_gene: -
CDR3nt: TGTGCCAGCAGCTTAGTCGGGGGACTCACGCAGGATACGCAGTATTTT
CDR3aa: CASSLVGGLTQDTQYF

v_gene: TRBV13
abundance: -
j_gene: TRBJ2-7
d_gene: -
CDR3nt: TGTGCCAGCAGCTTAGGCAGGTCAGACGATCAGTACTTC
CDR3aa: CASSLGRSDDQYF

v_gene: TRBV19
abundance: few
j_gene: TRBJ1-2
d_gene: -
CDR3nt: TGTGCCAGTAGTATGGGTACAGGCCTTAACTATGGCTACACCTTC
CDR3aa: CASSMGTGLNYGYTF

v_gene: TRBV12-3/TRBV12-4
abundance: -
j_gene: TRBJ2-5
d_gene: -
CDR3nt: TGTGCCAGCAGTTTTGAGGGGAGGGAGACCCAGTACTTC
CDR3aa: CASSFEGRETQYF